This T cell receptor beta chain is from a study of control samples from healthy donors and cancer patients. Between the trimmed V and J ends, which lost 10 bases and 10 bases, there was a span of 19 bases. The germline V gene has CDR1 SNHLY and CDR2 FYNNEI. The CDR3 has 12 residues. Clones were sequenced by immunoSEQ multiplex PCR, and TCRdb holds only the in-frame ones, with some missing. In the table there are about 95,000 clones, around 81% of which are singletons. The sequence was obtained from a man between 25 and 39 years old in good health. The sequenced sample consisted of blood. The chain links TRBV2 to TRBJ1-1; no clear D. CDR3 nucleotides: TGTGCCACACCTATTCAAAATAAGGGAGCTTTCTTT. Protein: CATPIQNKGAFF.